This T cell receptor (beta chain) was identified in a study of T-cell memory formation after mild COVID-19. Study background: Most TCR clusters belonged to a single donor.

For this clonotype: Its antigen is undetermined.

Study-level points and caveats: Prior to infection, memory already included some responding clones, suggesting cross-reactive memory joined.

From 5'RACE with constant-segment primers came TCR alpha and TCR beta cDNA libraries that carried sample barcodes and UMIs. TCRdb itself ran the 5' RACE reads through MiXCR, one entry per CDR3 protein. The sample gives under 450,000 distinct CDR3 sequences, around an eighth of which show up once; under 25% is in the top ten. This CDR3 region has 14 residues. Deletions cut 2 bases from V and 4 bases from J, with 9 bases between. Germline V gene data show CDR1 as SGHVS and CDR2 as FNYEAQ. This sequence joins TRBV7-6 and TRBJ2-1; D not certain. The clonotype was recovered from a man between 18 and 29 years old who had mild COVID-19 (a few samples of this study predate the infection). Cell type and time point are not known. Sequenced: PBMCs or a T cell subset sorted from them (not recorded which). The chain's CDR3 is CASSLLGPYNEQFF. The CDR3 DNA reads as TGTGCCAGCAGCTTACTCGGGCCATACAATGAGCAGTTCTTC. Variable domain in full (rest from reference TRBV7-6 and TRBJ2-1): GAGVSQSPRYKVTKRGQDVALRCDPISGHVSLYWYRQALGQGPEFLTYFNYEAQQDKSGLPNDRFSAERPEGSISTLTIQRTEQRDSAMYRCASSLLGPYNEQFFGPGTRLTVL.